This paragraph covers one T cell receptor (beta chain) sequence. The V gene end was trimmed by 6 bases and the J gene end by 5 bases; junction bases not matched to a gene: 6. The CDR3 covers 13 residues. Germline assignment: CDR1 MDHEN and CDR2 SYDVKM. Survey-level TCR beta sequencing used the immunoSEQ assay. The method was immunoSEQ multiplex PCR; TCRdb's version includes in-frame clones alone and lacks a portion of them. The sample yields under 65,000 clones, approximately 93% seen once. The clonotype comes from a man aged 35 to 55 with rheumatoid arthritis. The rearrangement links TRBV28 to TRBJ1-2; 7 positions match TRBD1. Material for sequencing was PBMCs. The CDR3 DNA follows: TGTGCCAGCAGCTATGACAGGGCATATGGCTACACCTTC. This translates into CASSYDRAYGYTF.